The rows below give T cell receptor beta chains drawn from one sample of a study of early T cells in non-severe SARS-CoV-2 infection. Using its own MiXCR run on the 5' RACE reads, TCRdb lists one record per CDR3 protein. The top ten clones hold just over 2.5% of a sample with about 53,000 distinct CDR3 sequences, 12% of them seen once. This specimen consisted of whole blood, obtained at baseline. These receptors came from an adult who was a healthcare worker with PCR-confirmed SARS-CoV-2 infection or an uninfected control (not recorded which). Both conserved end residues are part of each CDR3. A D gene is named only where the DNA matches it firmly. Expanded clones are given a class, and other clones once, few, many or no size at all.

size	D	J	V	DNA	CDR3
-	-	TRBJ1-4	TRBV20-1	TGCAGTGCCCCAGAGACGAGGGGCAGGGGAAATGAAAAACTGTTTTTT	CSAPETRGRGNEKLFF
-	TRBD1	TRBJ1-1	TRBV7-9	TGTGCCAGCAGCAGAAGGACAGGTGGATTAGATACTGAAGCTTTCTTT	CASSRRTGGLDTEAFF
medium-sized	TRBD1	TRBJ2-1	TRBV11-2	TGTGCCAGCAGCTTCCGGGACAGGGGTTTGGATGAGCAGTTCTTC	CASSFRDRGLDEQFF
-	-	TRBJ2-7	TRBV20-1	TGCAGTACGTCCTCCGGAGGGGGATCCGAGCAGTACTTC	CSTSSGGGSEQYF
-	TRBD2	TRBJ2-2	TRBV13	TGTGCCAGCAGACGGACTAGCGGGCACACCGGGGAGCTGTTTTTT	CASRRTSGHTGELFF
many	TRBD1	TRBJ1-5	TRBV6-2/TRBV6-3	TGTGCCAGCAGCATTACAGGGGACGGCAATCAGCCCCAGCATTTT	CASSITGDGNQPQHF
few	TRBD1	TRBJ2-7	TRBV6-2/TRBV6-3	TGTGCCAGCAGTCCAATCGACAGGGGCGCTTCCTACGAGCAGTACTTC	CASSPIDRGASYEQYF
many	TRBD1	TRBJ2-7	TRBV28	TGTGCCAGTCCCCGGGACAGCTCCTACGAGCAGTACTTC	CASPRDSSYEQYF
few	-	TRBJ2-7	TRBV20-1	TGCAGTGCTAGCAACGACTACGAGCAGTACTTC	CSASNDYEQYF
many	TRBD2	TRBJ2-3	TRBV19	TGTGCCAGTAGTAATGCGGGAGCAGATACGCAGTATTTT	CASSNAGADTQYF
few	-	TRBJ2-1	TRBV20-1	TGCAGACCGTGGGGGAACAATGAGCAGTTCTTC	CRPWGNNEQFF
-	-	TRBJ1-5	TRBV18	TGTGCCAGCTCAGCAGGGTTTCGCAATCAGCCCCAGCATTTT	CASSAGFRNQPQHF
-	TRBD1	TRBJ2-3	TRBV9	TGTGCCAGCAGCCCCCAGACAGGGATCGGAGATACGCAGTATTTT	CASSPQTGIGDTQYF
-	-	TRBJ2-7	TRBV6-5	TGTGCCAGCAGTCCCCTAGGACGACCCTACGAGCAGTACTTC	CASSPLGRPYEQYF
-	TRBD2	TRBJ2-3	TRBV7-9	TGTGCCAGCAGCTCGCCCAGACAAGCGGGAGATTGGCCCACAGATACGCAGTATTTT	CASSSPRQAGDWPTDTQYF
medium-sized	-	TRBJ2-1	TRBV11-2	TGTGCCAGCAGCTTAGATTTCCCGACTTACAATGAGCAGTTCTTC	CASSLDFPTYNEQFF
many	TRBD2	TRBJ2-1	TRBV28	TGTGCCAGCAGTGTTTTTAGCGGGAGTTCCTACAATGAGCAGTTCTTC	CASSVFSGSSYNEQFF
-	TRBD1	TRBJ2-7	TRBV29-1	TGCAGCGTGAGGACAGGGGAAACCTACGAGCAGTACTTC	CSVRTGETYEQYF
many	-	TRBJ2-7	TRBV7-6	TGTGCCAGCAGCGGGTTCGCGGACCCCTACGAGCAGTACTTC	CASSGFADPYEQYF
many	TRBD2	TRBJ2-1	TRBV11-2	TGTGCCAGCAGCTTAGATCAGGGGACTAGCGGGAGGGTTTACAATGAGCAGTTCTTC	CASSLDQGTSGRVYNEQFF